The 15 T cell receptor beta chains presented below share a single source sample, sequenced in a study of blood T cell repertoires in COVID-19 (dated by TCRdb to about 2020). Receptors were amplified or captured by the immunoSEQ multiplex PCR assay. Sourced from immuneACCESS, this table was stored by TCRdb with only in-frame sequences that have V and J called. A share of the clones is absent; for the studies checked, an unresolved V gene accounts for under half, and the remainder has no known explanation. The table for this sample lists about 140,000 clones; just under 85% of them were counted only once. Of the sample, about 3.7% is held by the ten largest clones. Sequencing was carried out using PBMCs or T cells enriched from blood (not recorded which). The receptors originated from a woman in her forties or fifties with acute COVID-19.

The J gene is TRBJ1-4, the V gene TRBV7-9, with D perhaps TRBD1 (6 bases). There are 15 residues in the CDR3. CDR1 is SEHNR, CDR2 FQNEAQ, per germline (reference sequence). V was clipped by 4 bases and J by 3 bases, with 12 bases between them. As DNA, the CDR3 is TGTGCCAGCAGCTACCAGGGGTTAGCTAATGAAAAACTGTTTTTT. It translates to CASSYQGLANEKLFF.

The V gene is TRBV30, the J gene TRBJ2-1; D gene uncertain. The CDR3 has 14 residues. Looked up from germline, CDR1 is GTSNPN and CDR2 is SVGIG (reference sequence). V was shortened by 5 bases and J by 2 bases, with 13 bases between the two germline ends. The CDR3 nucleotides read TGTGCCTGGTCCAGTTTGGCCCCCTACAATGAGCAGTTCTTC. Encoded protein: CAWSSLAPYNEQFF.

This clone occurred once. In DNA, the CDR3 is TGTGCCAGCAGCTCGGTTCTAGCGGGAGGCCCCGGGGAGCTGTTTTTT. It specifies CASSSVLAGGPGELFF. The J gene is TRBJ2-2, the V gene TRBV11-3; 11 bases align to TRBD2. CDR1 and CDR2 (germline): SGHNT, YENEEA. The V and J ends lost 4 bases and 6 bases, in that order; junction bases with no gene match: 7. The CDR3 covers 16 residues.

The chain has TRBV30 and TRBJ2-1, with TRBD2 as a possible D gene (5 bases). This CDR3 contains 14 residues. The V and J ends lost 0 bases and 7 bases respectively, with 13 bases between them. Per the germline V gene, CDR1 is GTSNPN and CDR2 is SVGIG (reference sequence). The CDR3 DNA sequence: TGTGCCTGGAGTGTCCGGGCCTCGGGGAATGAGCAGTTCTTC. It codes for CAWSVRASGNEQFF. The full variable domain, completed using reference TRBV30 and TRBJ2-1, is SQTIHQWPATLVQPVGSPLSLECTVEGTSNPNLYWYRQAAGRGLQLLFYSVGIGQISSEVPQNLSASRPQDRQFILSSKKLLLSDSGFYLCAWSVRASGNEQFFGPGTRLTVL.

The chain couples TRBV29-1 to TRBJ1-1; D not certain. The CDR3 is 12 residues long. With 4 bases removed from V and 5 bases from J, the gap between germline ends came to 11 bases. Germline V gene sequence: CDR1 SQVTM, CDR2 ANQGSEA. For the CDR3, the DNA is TGCAGCGTTGTTTCGGGGTATACTGAAGCTTTCTTT. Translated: CSVVSGYTEAFF. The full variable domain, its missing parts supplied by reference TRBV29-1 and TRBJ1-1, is SAVISQKPSRDICQRGTSLTIQCQVDSQVTMMFWYRQQPGQSLTLIATANQGSEATYESGFVIDKFPISRPNLTFSTLTVSNMSPEDSSIYLCSVVSGYTEAFFGQGTRLTVV.

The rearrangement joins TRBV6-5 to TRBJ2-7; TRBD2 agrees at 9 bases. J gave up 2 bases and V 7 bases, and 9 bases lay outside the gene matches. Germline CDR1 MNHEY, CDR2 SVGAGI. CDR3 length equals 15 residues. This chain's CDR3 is CASKLLAGRTYEQYF. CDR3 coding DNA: TGTGCCAGCAAGTTGCTAGCGGGACGTACCTACGAGCAGTACTTC.

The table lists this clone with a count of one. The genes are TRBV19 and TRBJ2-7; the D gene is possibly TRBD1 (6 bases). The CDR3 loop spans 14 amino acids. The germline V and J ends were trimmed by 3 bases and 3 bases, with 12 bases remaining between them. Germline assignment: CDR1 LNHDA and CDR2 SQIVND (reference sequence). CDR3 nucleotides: TGTGCCAGTAGTATTCAGGGGTTCTTCTACGAGCAGTACTTC. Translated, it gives CASSIQGFFYEQYF.

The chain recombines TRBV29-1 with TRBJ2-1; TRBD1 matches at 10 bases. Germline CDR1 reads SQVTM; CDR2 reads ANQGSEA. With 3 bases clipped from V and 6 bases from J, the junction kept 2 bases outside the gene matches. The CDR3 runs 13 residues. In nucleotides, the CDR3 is TGCAGCGTTGACTGGGACAGGGGCAATGAGCAGTTCTTC. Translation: CSVDWDRGNEQFF.

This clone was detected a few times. In DNA form, the CDR3 reads TGTGCCAGCAGCTTTCCGGGACTAGGGACCTACGAGCAGTACTTC. Amino acid sequence: CASSFPGLGTYEQYF. The rearrangement joins TRBV11-2 to TRBJ2-7; 8 bases agree with TRBD2. The J segment lost 2 bases and the V segment lost 3 bases, leaving 6 bases of the junction unmatched. The germline V gene has CDR1 SGHAT and CDR2 FQNNGV. The CDR3 extends over 15 amino acids.

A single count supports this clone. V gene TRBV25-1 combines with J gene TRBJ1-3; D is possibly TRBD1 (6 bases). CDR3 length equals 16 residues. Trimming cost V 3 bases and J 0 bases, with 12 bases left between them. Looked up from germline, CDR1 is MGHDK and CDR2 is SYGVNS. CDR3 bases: TGTGCCAGCAGTGAGGGCCTGGACAGCTCTGGAAACACCATATATTTT. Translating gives CASSEGLDSSGNTIYF.

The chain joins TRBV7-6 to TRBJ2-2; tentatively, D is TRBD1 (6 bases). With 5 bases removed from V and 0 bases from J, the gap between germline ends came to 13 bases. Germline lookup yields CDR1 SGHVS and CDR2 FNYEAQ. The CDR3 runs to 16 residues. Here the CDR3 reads CASSPRTAANTGELFF. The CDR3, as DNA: TGTGCCAGCAGCCCTAGGACAGCTGCGAACACCGGGGAGCTGTTTTTT.

The CDR3 nucleotides are TGTGCCAGCCAAATGCAACAGGGAAAAGAGACCCAGTACTTC. This translates into CASQMQQGKETQYF. The chain combines TRBV2 with TRBJ2-5; D perhaps matches TRBD1 (6 bases). CDR1 and CDR2 (germline): SNHLY, FYNNEI. V gave up 8 bases and J gave up 3 bases, with 16 bases separating them. The CDR3 is 14 amino acids.

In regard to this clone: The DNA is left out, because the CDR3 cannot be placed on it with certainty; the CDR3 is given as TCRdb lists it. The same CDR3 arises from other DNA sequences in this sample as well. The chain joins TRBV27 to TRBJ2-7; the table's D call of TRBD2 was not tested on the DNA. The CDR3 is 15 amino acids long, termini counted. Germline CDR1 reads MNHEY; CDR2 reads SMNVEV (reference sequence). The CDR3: CASSLSLRGSYEQYF.

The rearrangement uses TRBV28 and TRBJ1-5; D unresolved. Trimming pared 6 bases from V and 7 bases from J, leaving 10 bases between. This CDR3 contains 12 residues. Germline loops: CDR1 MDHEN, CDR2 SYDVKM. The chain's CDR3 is CASSTSTQPQHF. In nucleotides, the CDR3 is TGTGCCAGCAGCACAAGTACCCAGCCCCAGCATTTT.

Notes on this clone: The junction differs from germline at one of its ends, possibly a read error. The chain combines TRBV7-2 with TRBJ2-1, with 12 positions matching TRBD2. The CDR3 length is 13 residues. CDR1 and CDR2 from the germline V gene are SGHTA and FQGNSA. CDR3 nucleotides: TGTGCCAGCAGGTTTTCGACTAGCGGGAGTTTAATCTTC. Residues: CASRFSTSGSLIF.